The 12 T cell receptor beta chains presented below share a single source sample, sequenced in a study of blood T cell repertoires in COVID-19. Assay used: immunoSEQ multiplex PCR; TCRdb lists only in-frame clones, some missing. Altogether about 58,000 clones are present, approximately 86% being singletons, with the ten largest covering 7% to 10%. Input material: peripheral blood. The receptors derive from a woman aged 70-85 years with active COVID-19.

The chain recombines TRBV15 with TRBJ2-1, with D possibly being TRBD2 (5 bases). Germline V gives CDR1 LNHNV, CDR2 YYDKDF (reference sequence). The CDR3 is 16 amino acids. The V and J ends lost 0 bases and 2 bases respectively, with 11 bases between them. The DNA of the CDR3 is TGTGCCACCAGCAGAGAACGGGAATGGACCTACAATGAGCAGTTCTTC. Translated: CATSREREWTYNEQFF.

The chain combines TRBV5-5 with TRBJ1-5; 10 positions agree with TRBD1. V dropped 7 bases and J dropped 4; count of bases not matched to a gene: 5. The CDR3 spans 14 residues. Germline V gene lookup returns CDR1 SGHKS and CDR2 YYEKEE (reference sequence). The CDR3 spells CASGPGQGNQPQHF. CDR3 coding DNA: TGTGCCAGCGGACCGGGACAGGGGAATCAGCCCCAGCATTTT.

The chain has TRBV19 and TRBJ1-3, with a possible D match to TRBD1 (6 bases). The CDR3 is made up of 16 amino acids. Per germline, CDR1 LNHDA and CDR2 SQIVND (reference sequence). The germline V and J ends were trimmed by 6 bases and 3 bases, with 18 bases remaining between them. CDR3 DNA sequence: TGTGCCAGTAGGACACAGGGACTACTAAGTGGAAACACCATATATTTT. Encoded protein: CASRTQGLLSGNTIYF.

This rearrangement joins TRBV27 to TRBJ2-1; 8 nucleotides match TRBD2. Germline V lookup: CDR1 MNHEY, CDR2 SMNVEV (reference sequence). The CDR3 consists of 18 residues. V trimming: 6 bases; J trimming: 7 bases; junction bases outside the gene matches: 20. CDR3 in amino acids: CASRAILVAGPGRNEQFF. CDR3 DNA: TGTGCCAGCAGGGCCATCCTAGTAGCGGGACCAGGGAGAAATGAGCAGTTCTTC.

The chain has TRBV28 and TRBJ1-5; tentative D call: TRBD1 (6 bases). In germline, CDR1 is MDHEN, CDR2 SYDVKM. The length of the CDR3 is 15 residues. Trimming shortened V by 6 bases and J by 2 bases, and 14 bases separated the two germline ends. DNA of the CDR3: TGTGCCAGCAGGCCAGGGGCCGGGGGCAATCAGCCCCAGCATTTT. Residues: CASRPGAGGNQPQHF.

This clone was detected once. The V gene is TRBV10-2, the J gene TRBJ2-7; 7 nucleotides line up with TRBD1. CDR3 size: 12 residues. V shed 0 bases, J shed 8 bases, and the junction held 1 base outside the gene matches. Germline CDR1 reads WSHSY; CDR2 reads SAAADI. The CDR3 DNA is TGCGCCAGCAGTGAGTCGAGGGGGCAGCAGTACTTC. Translating it yields CASSESRGQQYF.

The gene calls are TRBV7-9 and TRBJ2-3, with D possibly TRBD1 on 5 matching bases. Germline CDR1 and CDR2: SEHNR and FQNEAQ (reference sequence). This CDR3 is built from 15 residues. V dropped 1 base and J dropped 4 bases, with 12 bases sitting between them. CDR3 nucleotides: TGTGCCAGCAGCTTAGATCCAGGGCTGGCAGATACGCAGTATTTT. Translation: CASSLDPGLADTQYF.

The rearrangement links TRBV4-1 to TRBJ2-7, with TRBD2 matching over 7 bases. The germline gives CDR1 MGHRA, CDR2 YSYEKL. The CDR3 consists of 17 residues. The V segment lost 0 bases and the J segment 0 bases; nucleotides outside the gene matches: 8. CDR3 in DNA: TGCGCCAGCAGCCAAGAAAAGGCTAGCGGAAGCTCCTACGAGCAGTACTTC. Its protein is CASSQEKASGSSYEQYF.

The chain is built from TRBV19 and TRBJ2-1; TRBD2 agrees at 11 bases. CDR1 is LNHDA, CDR2 SQIVND, per germline (reference sequence). V dropped 2 bases and J dropped 5; count of bases not matched to a gene: 5. This CDR3 has 16 amino acids. The CDR3 sequence is CASSIIASGGNNEQFF. The CDR3 nucleotides are TGTGCCAGTAGTATAATTGCTAGCGGGGGGAACAATGAGCAGTTCTTC.

This clone has just a few counts. This chain joins TRBV10-3 and TRBJ2-7; TRBD2 matches at 12 bases. There are 15 residues in the CDR3. Trimming took 4 bases from V and 3 from J; bases not matched to a gene: 4. The germline CDR1 and CDR2 sequences are ENHRY and SYGVKD. CDR3 residues: CAISATSGSFYEQYF. The DNA for the CDR3 is TGTGCCATCAGTGCGACTAGCGGGAGTTTCTACGAGCAGTACTTC.

This rearrangement joins TRBV5-6 to TRBJ2-1; TRBD2 aligns across 13 bases. The V segment lost 5 bases and the J segment 6 bases; nucleotides outside the gene matches: 5. CDR3 length equals 15 residues. The V gene's germline CDR1 is SGHDT and CDR2 YYEEEE. CDR3 nucleotide sequence: TGTGCCAGCAGAACTGGACTAGCGGGAGTCAATGAGCAGTTCTTC. It codes for CASRTGLAGVNEQFF.

The chain employs TRBV5-1 and TRBJ1-5, with 9 bases that match TRBD1. With 0 bases clipped from V and 4 bases from J, the junction kept 5 bases outside the gene matches. The V gene's germline CDR1 is SGHRS and CDR2 YFSETQ. The CDR3 consists of 16 residues. DNA of the CDR3: TGCGCCAGCAGCTTGGAGGGACAGGGTATGAATCAGCCCCAGCATTTT. Translation: CASSLEGQGMNQPQHF.